The text below deals with one T cell receptor beta chain. The record originates from a study of lymphopenia after photon versus proton radiotherapy. Some clones are missing from TCRdb's copy, which holds only in-frame ones; the method was immunoSEQ multiplex PCR. The sample includes tens of thousands of clones, roughly 80% of them seen just once. Specimen: peripheral blood, collected from a patient treated with proton-based radiotherapy. The receptor was derived from a woman in her 70s with pancreatic cancer.

CDR3 bases: TGTGCCAGCAGCGCAAAGTACGAGCAGTACTTC. Translated: CASSAKYEQYF. The chain couples TRBV28 to TRBJ2-7; D gene uncertain. This CDR3 contains 11 residues. Per germline, CDR1 MDHEN and CDR2 SYDVKM. The V and J ends lost 6 bases and 4 bases respectively, with 7 bases between them.